The 18 T cell receptor beta chains in this list originate from one sample, sequenced in a study of T cell repertoires in MIS-A myocarditis. Assay: immunoSEQ multiplex PCR; the TCRdb copy retains only in-frame clones and omits some. The sample shows 11,000 or so clones, about 80% of them seen only once. Sequencing was carried out using right ventricle heart tissue obtained at autopsy. All receptors come from a man in his late teens or twenties with fulminant myocarditis from multisystem inflammatory syndrome in adults (MIS-A) after COVID-19.

The chain recombines TRBV5-6 with TRBJ1-1; D not certain. From germline, CDR1 is SGHDT and CDR2 YYEEEE. V gave up 2 bases and J gave up 0 bases, with 11 bases separating them. The CDR3 is made up of 15 amino acids. CDR3 in DNA: TGTGCCAGCAGCTTCTGGGCGGGATTGAACACTGAAGCTTTCTTT. Translation gives CASSFWAGLNTEAFF.

This clone was recorded once. In DNA, the CDR3 is TGTGCCAGCAGCCCAGGGGGTCCCCTTGGCTACACCTTC. Translated: CASSPGGPLGYTF. The rearrangement links TRBV28 to TRBJ1-2, with 7 bases lining up with TRBD1. CDR1 is MDHEN, CDR2 SYDVKM, per germline. The CDR3 totals 13 residues. The V segment lost 6 bases and the J segment 7 bases; nucleotides outside the gene matches: 8.

The V and J genes are TRBV18 and TRBJ1-6, with a tentative D call TRBD1 (6 bases). V was shortened by 2 bases and J by 7 bases, with 6 bases between the two germline ends. The germline CDR1 and CDR2 sequences are KGHSH and LQKENI. This CDR3 contains 13 residues. In nucleotides, the CDR3 is TGTGCCAGCTCACCAGGACAGAATTCACCCCTCCACTTT. Translating gives CASSPGQNSPLHF.

The chain uses TRBV7-6 and TRBJ2-1; 8 bases align to TRBD2. J was trimmed by 3 bases and V by 11 bases; bases with no gene match: 9. In germline, CDR1 is SGHVS, CDR2 FNYEAQ. This CDR3 contains 14 residues. CDR3 bases: TGTGCCCCCGCGCGGGAGGCCGACTACAATGAGCAGTTCTTC. Its protein product is CAPAREADYNEQFF.

J is TRBJ2-7 and V is TRBV5-5; D gene unclear. The CDR3 is made up of 13 amino acids. Germline V lookup: CDR1 SGHKS, CDR2 YYEKEE (reference sequence). Trimming pared 0 bases from V and 5 bases from J, leaving 9 bases between. DNA for the CDR3: TGTGCCAGCAGCTTGGGCCACAAACACGAGCAGTACTTC. As protein: CASSLGHKHEQYF.

The gene calls are TRBV25-1 and TRBJ1-1, with D maybe TRBD1 (5 bases). This CDR3 has 11 amino acids. Trimming took off 8 bases at V and 4 bases at J, with 8 bases between the two ends. Germline V gene data show CDR1 as MGHDK and CDR2 as SYGVNS. The CDR3 DNA is TGTGCCAGCGGGGCCTCCACTGAAGCTTTCTTT. Its translation is CASGASTEAFF.

V is TRBV19 and J is TRBJ2-2; the match to TRBD1 covers 8 bases. There are 14 residues in the CDR3. With V trimmed by 8 bases and J by 6 bases, 8 bases remained unmatched. Germline V gene lookup returns CDR1 LNHDA and CDR2 SQIVND (reference sequence). This CDR3 reads CASWRTGSAGELFF. As DNA, the CDR3 is TGTGCCAGTTGGCGGACAGGGAGCGCCGGGGAGCTGTTTTTT. Looking up the rest from reference TRBV19 and TRBJ2-2 gives the full variable domain: DGGITQSPKYLFRKEGQNVTLSCEQNLNHDAMYWYRQDPGQGLRLIYYSQIVNDFQKGDIAEGYSVSREKKESFPLTVTSAQKNPTAFYLCASWRTGSAGELFFGEGSRLTVL.

The chain employs TRBV2 and TRBJ2-7, with 11 bases fitting TRBD2. V was pared by 6 bases and J by 3 bases, with 7 bases of the junction left unmatched. This CDR3 comprises 15 residues. CDR1 and CDR2 from the germline V gene are SNHLY and FYNNEI. Here the CDR3 reads CASRHTSGRLYEQYF. DNA of the CDR3: TGTGCCAGCAGACACACTAGCGGGAGACTCTACGAGCAGTACTTC.

This clone has a handful of counts. The chain uses TRBV7-9 and TRBJ2-5; D is unclear. Germline V gene sequence: CDR1 SEHNR, CDR2 FQNEAQ (reference sequence). The CDR3 sequence is 13 residues long. Trimming removed 3 bases at V and 5 bases at J, with 10 bases between. CDR3 protein: CASSFSGRETQYF. The CDR3, as DNA: TGTGCCAGCAGCTTCTCAGGACGGGAGACCCAGTACTTC.

The chain recombines TRBV19 with TRBJ2-3, with 8 positions matching TRBD2. The germline CDR1 and CDR2 sequences are LNHDA and SQIVND (reference sequence). The junction had 2 bases not matched to a gene; V was cut back by 3 bases and J by 3 bases. This CDR3 is built from 14 residues. In DNA form, the CDR3 reads TGTGCCAGTAGTATGGCGGGAGGTACAGATACGCAGTATTTT. Translated, it gives CASSMAGGTDTQYF.

This chain connects TRBV5-4 to TRBJ1-1; D gene ambiguous. CDR1 is SGHNT and CDR2 is YYREEE in the germline V gene (reference sequence). Trimming took 4 bases from V and 4 from J, leaving 8 bases between them. The CDR3 has 12 residues. The CDR3 bases are TGTGCCAGCAGCCCCCCAGGCACTGAAGCTTTCTTT. Protein: CASSPPGTEAFF.

This clone was observed a few times. The V call is TRBV15, the J call TRBJ1-2; D gene uncertain. The germline V and J ends were trimmed by 0 bases and 1 base, with 12 bases remaining between them. The germline V gene has CDR1 LNHNV and CDR2 YYDKDF (reference sequence). The CDR3 is 16 amino acids. The DNA of the CDR3 is TGTGCCACCAGCAGAGATCGGGTCAGGCATAACTATGGCTACACCTTC. Translated, it gives CATSRDRVRHNYGYTF.

This clone was counted once. The J gene is TRBJ1-4, the V gene TRBV7-2; D is ambiguous. CDR3 length: 14 residues. The germline V gene has CDR1 SGHTA and CDR2 FQGNSA. Trimming removed 2 bases at V and 2 bases at J, with 6 bases between. This CDR3 reads CASSLTGTNEKLFF. The CDR3 coding sequence is TGTGCCAGCAGCTTAACCGGGACTAATGAAAAACTGTTTTTT.

V usage is TRBV15 and J usage is TRBJ2-2; D possibly uses TRBD1 or TRBD2 (5 bases each). Germline V gives CDR1 LNHNV, CDR2 YYDKDF (reference sequence). The V and J ends lost 1 base and 6 bases respectively, with 15 bases between them. This CDR3 has 16 amino acids. The CDR3 loop is CATSRGGLGVAGELFF. The CDR3 DNA sequence: TGTGCCACCAGCAGAGGGGGTTTGGGGGTAGCCGGGGAGCTGTTTTTT.

The genes are TRBV6-2 or TRBV6-3 and TRBJ2-5; D remains ambiguous. The CDR3 has 14 residues. V was trimmed by 2 bases and J by 7 bases, leaving 14 bases between them. Germline V gene lookup returns CDR1 MNHEY and CDR2 SVGEGT. CDR3 in DNA: TGTGCCAGCAGTTACAGTAGGGCCAGTCGGACCCAGTACTTC. Amino acid sequence: CASSYSRASRTQYF.

By share, this clone ranks as medium-sized. The chain combines TRBV19 with TRBJ2-5; D remains unclear. The germline CDR1 and CDR2 sequences are LNHDA and SQIVND (reference sequence). V lost 5 bases and J lost 4, with 11 bases in between. The CDR3 extends over 13 amino acids. The CDR3 sequence is CASSPRSAETQYF. The CDR3 DNA is TGTGCCAGTAGTCCCCGCTCAGCAGAGACCCAGTACTTC.

The V gene is TRBV4-2, the J gene TRBJ2-5; D not resolved. Trimming removed 0 bases at V and 3 bases at J, with 11 bases between. From germline, CDR1 is LGHNA and CDR2 YNFKEQ. The CDR3 extends over 15 amino acids. In DNA, the CDR3 is TGTGCCAGCAGCCAAGATAACCGTCTGGAAGAGACCCAGTACTTC. This gives the protein CASSQDNRLEETQYF.

The rearrangement uses TRBV9 and TRBJ2-3, with a tentative D call TRBD2 (5 bases). The germline gives CDR1 SGDLS, CDR2 YYNGEE. This CDR3 region has 14 residues. The V gene lost 7 bases and the J gene lost 4 bases, with 16 bases spanning the gap. The DNA of the CDR3 is TGTGCCAGCTCCCCCCGAGGGCTGTCAGATACGCAGTATTTT. Translating it yields CASSPRGLSDTQYF.